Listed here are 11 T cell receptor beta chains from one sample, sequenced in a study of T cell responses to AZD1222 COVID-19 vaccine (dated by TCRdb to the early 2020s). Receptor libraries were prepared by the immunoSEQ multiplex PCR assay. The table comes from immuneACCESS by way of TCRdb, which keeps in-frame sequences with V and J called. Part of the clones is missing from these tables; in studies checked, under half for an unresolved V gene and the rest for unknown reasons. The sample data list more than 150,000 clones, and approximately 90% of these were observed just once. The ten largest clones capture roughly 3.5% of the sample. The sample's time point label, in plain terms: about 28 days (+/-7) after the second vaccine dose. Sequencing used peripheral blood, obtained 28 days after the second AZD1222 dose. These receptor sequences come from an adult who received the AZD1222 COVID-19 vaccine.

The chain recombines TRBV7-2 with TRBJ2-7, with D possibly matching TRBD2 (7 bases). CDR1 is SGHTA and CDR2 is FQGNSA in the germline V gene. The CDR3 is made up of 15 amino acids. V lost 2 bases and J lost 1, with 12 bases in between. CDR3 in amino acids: CASSLWGGKSYEQYF. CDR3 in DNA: TGTGCCAGCAGCTTATGGGGGGGCAAGTCCTACGAGCAGTACTTC.

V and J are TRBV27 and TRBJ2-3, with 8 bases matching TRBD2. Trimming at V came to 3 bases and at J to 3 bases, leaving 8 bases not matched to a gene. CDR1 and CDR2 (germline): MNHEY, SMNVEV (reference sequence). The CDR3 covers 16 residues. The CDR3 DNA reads TGTGCCAGCAGTTTCGTCGGGAGGGCCCGAACAGATACGCAGTATTTT. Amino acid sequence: CASSFVGRARTDTQYF.

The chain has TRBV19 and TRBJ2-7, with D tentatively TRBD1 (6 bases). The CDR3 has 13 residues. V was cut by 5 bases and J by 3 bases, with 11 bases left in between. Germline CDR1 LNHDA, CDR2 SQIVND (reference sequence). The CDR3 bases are TGTGCCAGTAGTCACGGGACAAACTACGAGCAGTACTTC. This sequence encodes CASSHGTNYEQYF.

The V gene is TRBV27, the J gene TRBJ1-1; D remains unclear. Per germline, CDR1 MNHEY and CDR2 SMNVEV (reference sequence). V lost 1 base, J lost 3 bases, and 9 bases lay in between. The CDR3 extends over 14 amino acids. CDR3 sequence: CASSLFYVDTEAFF. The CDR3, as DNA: TGTGCCAGCAGTTTATTCTACGTCGACACTGAAGCTTTCTTT.

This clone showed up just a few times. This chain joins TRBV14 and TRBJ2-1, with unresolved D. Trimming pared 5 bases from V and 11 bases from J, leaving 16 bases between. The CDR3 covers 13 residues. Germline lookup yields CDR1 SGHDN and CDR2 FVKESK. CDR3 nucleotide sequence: TGTGCCAGCAGCGCGATTTTCTCCATGCAGCAGTTCTTC. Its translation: CASSAIFSMQQFF.

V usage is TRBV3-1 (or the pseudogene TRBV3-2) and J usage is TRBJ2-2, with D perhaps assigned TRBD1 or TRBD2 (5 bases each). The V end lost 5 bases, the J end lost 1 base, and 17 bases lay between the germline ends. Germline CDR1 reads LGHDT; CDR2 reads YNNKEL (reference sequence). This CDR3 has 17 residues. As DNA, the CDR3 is TGTGCCAGCAGCACCGTCCGGGACGCCCAGAACACCGGGGAGCTGTTTTTT. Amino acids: CASSTVRDAQNTGELFF.

Written as DNA, the CDR3 is TGTGCCAGCAGTTACGGCACGACAGAAGGGTATGGCTACACCTTC. Its translation is CASSYGTTEGYGYTF. The V call is TRBV6-5, the J call TRBJ1-2; D is perhaps TRBD1 (5 bases). The V and J ends lost 2 bases and 5 bases respectively, with 15 bases between them. The germline gives CDR1 MNHEY, CDR2 SVGAGI. There are 15 residues in the CDR3.

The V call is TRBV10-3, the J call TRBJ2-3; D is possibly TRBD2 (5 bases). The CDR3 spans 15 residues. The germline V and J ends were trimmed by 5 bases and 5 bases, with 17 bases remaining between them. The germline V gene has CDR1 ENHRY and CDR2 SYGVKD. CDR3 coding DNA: TGTGCCATCAGTAACCATGAGGGCGTAATAGATACGCAGTATTTT. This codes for CAISNHEGVIDTQYF.

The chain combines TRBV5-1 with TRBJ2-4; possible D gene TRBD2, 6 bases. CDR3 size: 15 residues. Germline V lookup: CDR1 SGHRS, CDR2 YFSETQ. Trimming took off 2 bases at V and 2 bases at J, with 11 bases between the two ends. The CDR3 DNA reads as TGCGCCAGCAGCTTAGCGGGTAGGACCAAAAACATTCAGTACTTC. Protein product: CASSLAGRTKNIQYF.

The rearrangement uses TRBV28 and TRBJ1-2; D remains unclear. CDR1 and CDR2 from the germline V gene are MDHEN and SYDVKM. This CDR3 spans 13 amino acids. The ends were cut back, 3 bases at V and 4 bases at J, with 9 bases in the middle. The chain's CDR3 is CASSLRQVYGYTF. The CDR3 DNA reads TGTGCCAGCAGTTTGAGGCAAGTCTATGGCTACACCTTC.

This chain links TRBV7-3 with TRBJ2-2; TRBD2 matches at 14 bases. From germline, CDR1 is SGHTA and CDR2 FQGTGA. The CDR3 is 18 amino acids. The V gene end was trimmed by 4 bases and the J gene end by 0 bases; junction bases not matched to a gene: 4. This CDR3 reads CASSWGTSGRANTGELFF. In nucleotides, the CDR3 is TGTGCCAGCAGCTGGGGGACTAGCGGGAGAGCGAACACCGGGGAGCTGTTTTTT.